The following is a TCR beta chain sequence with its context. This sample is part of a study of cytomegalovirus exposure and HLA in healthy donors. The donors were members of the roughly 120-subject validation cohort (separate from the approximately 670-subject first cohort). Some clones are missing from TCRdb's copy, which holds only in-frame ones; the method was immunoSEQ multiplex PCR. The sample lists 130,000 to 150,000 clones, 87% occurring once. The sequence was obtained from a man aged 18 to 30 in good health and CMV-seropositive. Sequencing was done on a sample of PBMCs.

CDR3 sequence reads: CSARDYYEQYF. The CDR3, as DNA: TGCAGTGCTAGAGATTACTACGAGCAGTACTTC. V is TRBV20-1 and J is TRBJ2-7; D remains unclear. CDR3 size: 11 residues. Germline-derived CDR1 and CDR2 are DFQATT and SNEGSKA (reference sequence). V was pared by 0 bases and J by 3 bases, with 3 bases between.